These 25 T cell receptor beta chains were sequenced from one sample in a study of Graves' ophthalmopathy and Graves' hyperthyroidism. The sequenced template was RNA, covering the TCR beta CDR3 region. The authors performed first-round RT-PCR with HTBI primers and then a second-round multiplex PCR. TCRdb called the multiplex PCR reads again in MiXCR, with one record for every CDR3 protein. The data contain 300,000 to 350,000 distinct CDR3 sequences, 17% of them singletons. Sequencing was carried out using peripheral blood. The receptors stem from an adult man with Graves' ophthalmopathy.

This chain's CDR3 is CASSPPGDRETQYF. In DNA form, the CDR3 reads TGTGCCAGCAGTCCGCCGGGGGACCGGGAGACCCAGTACTTC. The V call is TRBV28, the J call TRBJ2-5, with D possibly TRBD2 on 6 matching bases. The germline V gene has CDR1 MDHEN and CDR2 SYDVKM. This CDR3 comprises 14 residues. V lost 5 bases and J 5 bases, leaving 15 bases between the germline ends.

This clonotype came up many times. V gene TRBV6-2 or TRBV6-3 combines with J gene TRBJ2-7; D not certain. Trimming took off 4 bases at V and 3 bases at J, with 10 bases between the two ends. The CDR3 loop spans 13 amino acids. CDR1 and CDR2 (germline): MNHEY, SVGEGT. CDR3 region: CASSSQAGYEQYF. CDR3 nucleotides: TGTGCCAGCAGTTCCCAGGCCGGCTACGAGCAGTACTTC.

This clonotype has a count of ten or more. The rearrangement joins TRBV20-1 to TRBJ2-7; unclear D gene. CDR1 is DFQATT and CDR2 is SNEGSKA in the germline V gene (reference sequence). This CDR3 has 14 amino acids. V lost 6 bases and J lost 1, with 16 bases in between. CDR3 nucleotide sequence: TGCAGTGCCGCCGGGCGAACCGGGTCCTACGAGCAGTACTTC. This translates into CSAAGRTGSYEQYF.

Worth noting for this clonotype: Just one base apart from a much larger clone, this may be a read error. In DNA, the CDR3 is TGTGCCAGCGGCTTAGCGAGCGGGGACTCCACCGGGGAGCTGTTTTTT. Residues: CASGLASGDSTGELFF. V is TRBV7-8 and J is TRBJ2-2; 7 nucleotides line up with TRBD2. This CDR3 has 16 residues. Germline V lookup: CDR1 SGHVS, CDR2 FQNEAQ.

This clonotype was recorded at least ten times. The V and J genes are TRBV10-2 and TRBJ1-1, with D tentatively TRBD1 (5 bases). The CDR3 loop spans 13 amino acids. Germline loops: CDR1 WSHSY, CDR2 SAAADI. Trimming left V 3 bases short and J 4 bases short, with 9 bases between. The CDR3 nucleotides are TGCGCCAGCAGTGACAGGGTTAGCACTGAAGCTTTCTTT. The encoded protein is CASSDRVSTEAFF.

The genes are TRBV6-1 and TRBJ1-1; possible D gene TRBD1, 5 bases. CDR1 and CDR2 (germline): MNHNS, SASEGT. The V end lost 5 bases, the J end lost 3 bases, and 13 bases lay between the germline ends. CDR3 size: 14 residues. In DNA form, the CDR3 reads TGTGCCAGCAGTAGGCAGGGATTGGACACTGAAGCTTTCTTT. It codes for CASSRQGLDTEAFF.

This clonotype was seen many times. The rearrangement links TRBV9 to TRBJ1-1; D is undetermined. The CDR3 loop spans 14 amino acids. Germline assignment: CDR1 SGDLS and CDR2 YYNGEE. V gave up 0 bases and J gave up 1 base, with 7 bases separating them. The CDR3 DNA reads as TGTGCCAGCAGCGTAGCCCCCGGGAACACTGAAGCTTTCTTT. It codes for CASSVAPGNTEAFF.

The CDR3 reads CASSPPPPQDPYEQYF. The DNA of the CDR3 is TGTGCCAGCAGCCCACCCCCCCCACAGGATCCCTACGAGCAGTACTTC. The V call is TRBV9, the J call TRBJ2-7; D might be TRBD1 (5 bases). This CDR3 is 16 amino acids long. Germline V gene data show CDR1 as SGDLS and CDR2 as YYNGEE. Trimming left V 4 bases short and J 2 bases short, with 19 bases between.

The table lists this clonotype with many counts. This chain joins TRBV28 and TRBJ1-1; the D gene is possibly TRBD1 (5 bases). The ends were cut back, 7 bases at V and 0 bases at J, with 21 bases in the middle. Germline CDR1 is MDHEN and CDR2 is SYDVKM. CDR3 length equals 17 residues. CDR3 sequence (DNA): TGTGCCAGCATGACCCTCCGACGGAGGGGTATGAACACTGAAGCTTTCTTT. This sequence encodes CASMTLRRRGMNTEAFF.

This clonotype was counted ten times or more. The genes are TRBV4-1 and TRBJ2-7; D gene uncertain. Per the germline V gene, CDR1 is MGHRA and CDR2 is YSYEKL. Trimming stripped 0 bases from V and 3 bases from J, with 12 bases between. This CDR3 has 15 residues. The CDR3 region has the DNA TGCGCCAGCAGCCAAGATTTTGAGGTTATCTACGAGCAGTACTTC. It codes for CASSQDFEVIYEQYF.

The sample holds many counts of this clonotype. V and J are TRBV12-3 or TRBV12-4 and TRBJ1-6, with D maybe TRBD1 (5 bases). Trimming removed 6 bases from V and 13 bases from J, with 16 bases in between. This CDR3 spans 13 amino acids. The CDR3: CASSSDGGEPLHF. CDR3 nucleotide sequence: TGTGCCAGCAGCTCGGACGGGGGGGAGCCCCTCCACTTT.

This clonotype was counted at least ten times. The V and J genes are TRBV30 and TRBJ1-2; no reliable D call. The V end was cut by 0 bases, the J end by 8 bases, with 16 bases between. CDR1 and CDR2 (germline): GTSNPN, SVGIG (reference sequence). The CDR3 extends over 14 amino acids. The CDR3 protein is CAWSVLEAGQGYTF. The CDR3 DNA reads TGTGCCTGGAGTGTACTCGAAGCTGGCCAGGGCTACACCTTC.

Ten or more counts support this clonotype. V is TRBV7-2 and J is TRBJ2-5; 8 nucleotides agree with TRBD1. Germline V gene sequence: CDR1 SGHTA, CDR2 FQGNSA. V lost 4 bases, J lost 5 bases, and 9 bases stayed unmatched. The CDR3 length is 15 residues. As DNA, the CDR3 is TGTGCCAGCAGCTCCGTCAGGGGGCTGGGGGAGACCCAGTACTTC. Its protein product is CASSSVRGLGETQYF.

This clonotype came up many times. The chain recombines TRBV14 with TRBJ1-1; a possible D gene is TRBD1 (5 bases). Germline values: CDR1 SGHDN, CDR2 FVKESK. The CDR3 runs to 17 residues. V lost 3 bases, J lost 2 bases, and 19 bases lay in between. The chain's CDR3 is CASSHEEGPFINTEAFF. CDR3 in DNA: TGTGCCAGCAGCCATGAAGAGGGGCCCTTTATTAACACTGAAGCTTTCTTT.

This clonotype was detected many times. This sequence joins TRBV29-1 and TRBJ1-1; no clear D gene. Germline CDR1 SQVTM, CDR2 ANQGSEA. The V gene lost 6 bases and the J gene lost 1 base, with 9 bases spanning the gap. The CDR3 has 12 residues. The CDR3 DNA reads TGCAGCGTCCGGGCCACGAACACTGAAGCTTTCTTT. This gives the protein CSVRATNTEAFF.

This clonotype was seen at least ten times. The V and J genes are TRBV7-2 and TRBJ1-1; tentative D call: TRBD1 (5 bases). The V gene's germline CDR1 is SGHTA and CDR2 FQGNSA. This CDR3 spans 14 amino acids. Deletions cut 6 bases from V and 4 bases from J, with 15 bases between. For the CDR3, the DNA is TGTGCCAGCAGGCCGGGACCCACCGGCACTGAAGCTTTCTTT. This codes for CASRPGPTGTEAFF.

The chain combines TRBV20-1 with TRBJ2-2, with D possibly matching TRBD2 (7 bases). Trimming left V 0 bases short and J 7 bases short, with 12 bases between. CDR1 is DFQATT and CDR2 is SNEGSKA in the germline V gene (reference sequence). The CDR3 covers 14 residues. The CDR3 is CSARDGGAIGELFF. The CDR3 DNA reads TGCAGTGCTAGAGATGGGGGGGCTATCGGGGAGCTGTTTTTT.

At least ten counts were recorded for this clonotype. V and J are TRBV6-1 and TRBJ1-5; D may be TRBD1 (6 bases). V lost 5 bases and J lost 4, with 18 bases in between. Germline V gene lookup returns CDR1 MNHNS and CDR2 SASEGT. The CDR3 runs 16 residues. Here the CDR3 DNA reads TGTGCCAGCAGTCAATCGCCGGGGGCAGGTAATCAGCCCCAGCATTTT. Translation gives CASSQSPGAGNQPQHF.

This clonotype has ten or more counts. The chain has TRBV30 and TRBJ1-2; no reliable D call. The V gene's germline CDR1 is GTSNPN and CDR2 SVGIG (reference sequence). The CDR3 contains 11 residues. V lost 8 bases to trimming and J lost 7 bases, with 14 bases between them. The CDR3: CARSTLSGYTF. The CDR3 region has the DNA TGTGCCCGCTCTACCCTCTCTGGCTACACCTTC.

This clonotype was counted between two and nine times. This chain joins TRBV19 and TRBJ2-5; D call uncertain. Germline loops: CDR1 LNHDA, CDR2 SQIVND (reference sequence). The V and J ends lost 3 bases and 3 bases respectively, with 8 bases between them. The CDR3 sequence is 13 residues long. CDR3 sequence: CASSMDGEETQYF. The CDR3, as DNA: TGTGCCAGTAGTATGGATGGGGAAGAGACCCAGTACTTC.

This clonotype was counted ten times or more. J is TRBJ2-7 and V is TRBV3-1, with 7 positions matching TRBD2. The V gene's germline CDR1 is LGHDT and CDR2 YNNKEL (reference sequence). J gave up 6 bases and V 4 bases, and 3 bases lay outside the gene matches. The CDR3 sequence is 12 residues long. CDR3 amino acids: CASSLGRLEQYF. Written as DNA, the CDR3 is TGTGCCAGCAGCCTCGGGAGGCTCGAGCAGTACTTC.

Ten or more counts support this clonotype. The V gene is TRBV11-2, the J gene TRBJ1-1; D gene ambiguous. Trimming shortened V by 5 bases and J by 0 bases, and 10 bases separated the two germline ends. The germline gives CDR1 SGHAT, CDR2 FQNNGV. The length of the CDR3 is 14 residues. The CDR3 sequence is CASSVGIMNTEAFF. The DNA of the CDR3 is TGTGCCAGCAGCGTAGGGATCATGAACACTGAAGCTTTCTTT.

There are many counts of this clonotype. This chain connects TRBV10-3 to TRBJ2-5; TRBD2 matches 12 bases. The CDR3 sequence is 17 residues long. V lost 3 bases, J lost 5 bases, and 10 bases stayed unmatched. The germline V gene encodes CDR1 ENHRY and CDR2 SYGVKD. The CDR3 coding sequence is TGTGCCATCAGTGATTTGACTAGCGGGGGAAGGGGTGAGACCCAGTACTTC. Protein sequence: CAISDLTSGGRGETQYF.

The table lists this clonotype with many counts. A junction end diverges from the germline sequence, so it may reflect a read error. The J gene is TRBJ1-1, the V gene TRBV5-1; D unresolved. The CDR3 sequence is 11 residues long. Germline V gene data show CDR1 as SGHRS and CDR2 as YFSETQ. This CDR3 is CASSSNTEAFF. The CDR3 nucleotides read TGTGCCAGCAGTTCGAACACTGAAGCTTTCTTT.

The table lists this clonotype with many counts. A much more abundant neighbour one base away suggests this may be a read error. V usage is TRBV6-1 and J usage is TRBJ1-3, with D unresolved. The V gene lost 7 bases and the J gene lost 0 bases, with 13 bases spanning the gap. The CDR3 extends over 15 amino acids. Germline-derived CDR1 and CDR2 are MNHNS and SASEGT. CDR3 sequence: CASISSPGSGNTIYF. CDR3 sequence (DNA): TGTGCCAGCATCTCAAGCCCGGGCTCTGGAAACACCATATATTTT.